Below, 10 T cell receptor beta chains from the same sample are listed, as sequenced in a study of preoperative IRX-2 immunotherapy in early breast cancer. Assay: immunoSEQ multiplex PCR; the TCRdb copy retains only in-frame clones and omits some. This sample has 250 to 300 clones, with roughly 84% found just once. As to treatment: preoperative locoregional IRX-2 cytokine immunotherapy. The sample here was taken from a patient treated with IRX-2 immunotherapy. The receptors stem from a human donor with breast cancer.

The V gene is TRBV30, the J gene TRBJ2-2, with TRBD1 identical over 8 bases. This CDR3 is built from 13 residues. The trim removed 7 bases at V and 8 bases at J, leaving 9 bases unmatched. Germline loops: CDR1 GTSNPN, CDR2 SVGIG (reference sequence). CDR3: CASDRDWLGELFF. CDR3 nucleotides: TGTGCCTCGGACAGGGATTGGTTGGGGGAGCTGTTTTTT.

This clone was counted a few times. The rearrangement joins TRBV28 to TRBJ2-2, with 8 bases that match TRBD2. CDR3 length: 17 amino acids. Germline assignment: CDR1 MDHEN and CDR2 SYDVKM. V lost 5 bases to trimming and J lost 4 bases; unmatched junction nucleotides: 12. The CDR3 protein is CASSDAGLVLRTGELFF. In nucleotides, the CDR3 is TGTGCCAGCAGTGATGCGGGACTAGTTTTACGCACCGGGGAGCTGTTTTTT.

This rearrangement joins TRBV6-8 to TRBJ2-2, with TRBD2 matching 9 bases. Germline trimming cut 7 bases from V and 2 bases from J; bases unmatched to any gene: 2. The CDR3 has 14 amino acids. The germline gives CDR1 MNHGY, CDR2 SAAAGT. Here the CDR3 reads CASISGRNTGELFF. CDR3 coding DNA: TGTGCCAGCATTAGCGGGAGAAACACCGGGGAGCTGTTTTTT.

This sequence joins TRBV19 and TRBJ2-7; perhaps TRBD1 as D (5 bases). V was shortened by 3 bases and J by 6 bases, with 24 bases between the two germline ends. This CDR3 region has 17 residues. CDR1 and CDR2 from the germline V gene are LNHDA and SQIVND (reference sequence). CDR3 in amino acids: CASSILVGRGRAFEQYF. In nucleotides, the CDR3 is TGTGCCAGTAGTATTTTGGTTGGAAGAGGCAGGGCTTTCGAGCAGTACTTC.

This chain joins TRBV5-1 and TRBJ2-1; 8 bases line up with TRBD2. Germline V lookup: CDR1 SGHRS, CDR2 YFSETQ. The CDR3 has 16 residues. V was pared by 1 base and J by 4 bases, with 7 bases of the junction left unmatched. CDR3 amino acids: CASSLTGRVIYNEQFF. As DNA, the CDR3 is TGCGCCAGCAGCTTGACCGGGAGGGTCATATACAATGAGCAGTTCTTC.

This chain connects TRBV29-1 to TRBJ2-1; TRBD1 might be the D (5 bases). The CDR3 totals 14 residues. V lost 2 bases, J lost 2 bases, and 10 bases lay in between. Germline CDR1 reads SQVTM; CDR2 reads ANQGSEA. The CDR3 sequence is CSVEIGVTYNEQFF. CDR3 coding DNA: TGCAGCGTTGAAATAGGGGTTACCTACAATGAGCAGTTCTTC.

This clone was observed a handful of times. V and J are TRBV30 and TRBJ1-1; D is unclear. Per germline, CDR1 GTSNPN and CDR2 SVGIG (reference sequence). The CDR3 loop spans 13 amino acids. V shed 2 bases and J shed 5 bases, with 12 bases lying between them. The CDR3 bases are TGTGCCTGGAGTAGCGGAGGAGGTACTGAAGCTTTCTTT. Its translation: CAWSSGGGTEAFF.

The V and J genes are TRBV19 and TRBJ1-1; 7 bases align to TRBD1. Germline CDR1 LNHDA, CDR2 SQIVND (reference sequence). The CDR3 spans 14 residues. Unmatched junction bases numbered 3, after V lost 3 bases and J lost 2 bases. The CDR3 here is CASSMRQGNTEAFF. For the CDR3, the DNA is TGTGCCAGTAGTATGCGACAGGGAAACACTGAAGCTTTCTTT.

The rearrangement links TRBV10-2 to TRBJ1-2; D is ambiguous. V was trimmed by 4 bases and J by 2 bases, leaving 14 bases between them. Germline loops: CDR1 WSHSY, CDR2 SAAADI. The CDR3 loop spans 15 amino acids. The CDR3 region has the DNA TGCGCCAGCAGTGCACGGTCCAGGCCCAACTATGGCTACACCTTC. Protein: CASSARSRPNYGYTF.

CDR3 in amino acids: CASSPLVTGGTDTQYF. The CDR3, as DNA: TGTGCCAGCTCACCACTTGTGACAGGGGGCACAGATACGCAGTATTTT. The J gene is TRBJ2-3, the V gene TRBV18; TRBD1 matches 8 bases. This CDR3 contains 16 residues. The germline V gene encodes CDR1 KGHSH and CDR2 LQKENI. Trimming took 1 base from V and 1 from J; bases not matched to a gene: 4.